This T cell receptor beta chain was identified in a study of cytomegalovirus exposure and HLA in healthy donors. As to this clone: Its antigen is unknown.

Germline CDR1 reads SGHVS; CDR2 reads FQNEAQ. CDR3 length: 14 residues. V was trimmed by 4 bases and J by 1 base, leaving 10 bases between them. The study ran its PCR with 60 Vbeta and 13 Jbeta primers. Some clones are missing from TCRdb's copy, which holds only in-frame ones; the method was immunoSEQ multiplex PCR. Of roughly 150,000 clones listed, 85% are singletons. The study's findings and limits: Reports state that TCR beta sequences accurately predicted most subjects' HLA-A and HLA-B alleles.

Specimen: PBMCs. This receptor was taken from a man aged 25 to 40 in good health and CMV-seropositive. The chain carries TRBV7-8 and TRBJ2-5, with a tentative D call TRBD1 (6 bases). The CDR3 DNA reads as TGTGCCAGCAGCTCCAAGGGGGTCCAAGAGACCCAGTACTTC. Its translation is CASSSKGVQETQYF.